These 17 T cell receptor beta chains were sequenced from one sample in a study of T cells in Graves' hyperthyroidism and ophthalmopathy. There were TCR beta CDR3 regions amplified from RNA transcripts. The TCR CDR3 first-round RT-PCR relied on the HTBI primer set. TCRdb redid the calling of the multiplex PCR reads with MiXCR, one entry per CDR3 protein. The data hold roughly 840,000 distinct CDR3 sequences, with more than 30% observed a single time. The sequencing sample was made of blood. These receptors were obtained from a man younger than 35 with Graves' hyperthyroidism.

This clonotype appeared many times. CDR3 sequence: CASSIPGPTGELFF. As DNA, the CDR3 is TGTGCCAGCAGTATCCCCGGTCCGACCGGGGAGCTGTTTTTT. This sequence joins TRBV2 and TRBJ2-2, with D uncertain. V lost 5 bases and J lost 5, with 12 bases in between. There are 14 residues in the CDR3. Looked up from germline, CDR1 is SNHLY and CDR2 is FYNNEI.

This chain joins TRBV7-9 and TRBJ2-5, with a possible D match to TRBD1 (5 bases). The V gene's germline CDR1 is SEHNR and CDR2 FQNEAQ (reference sequence). The CDR3 has 17 residues. Trimming removed 2 bases from V and 1 base from J, with 17 bases in between. The CDR3 region has the DNA TGTGCCAGCAGCTTATACGGTGGTTCGGACATCCAAGAGACCCAGTACTTC. It encodes CASSLYGGSDIQETQYF.

V and J are TRBV2 and TRBJ1-5, with D maybe TRBD1 (5 bases). Trimming left V 5 bases short and J 11 bases short, with 16 bases between. The CDR3 has 13 residues. The germline gives CDR1 SNHLY, CDR2 FYNNEI. CDR3 sequence (DNA): TGTGCCAGCAGTCGGGACTACCAAGAGACCCAGCATTTT. It translates to CASSRDYQETQHF.

To note about this clonotype: Mismatch with germline at one junction end may stem from a read error. The chain combines TRBV10-2 with TRBJ1-1, with 11 bases that match TRBD1. Germline assignment: CDR1 WSHSY and CDR2 SAAADI. The CDR3 is made up of 18 amino acids. The CDR3: CASSVTWGQGEENTEALF. The CDR3 DNA is TGCGCCAGCAGTGTGACCTGGGGACAGGGGGAGGAGAACACTGAAGCTCTCTTT.

The chain couples TRBV12-3 or TRBV12-4 to TRBJ2-7; D not certain. Trimming shortened V by 5 bases and J by 3 bases, and 11 bases separated the two germline ends. The length of the CDR3 is 13 residues. The CDR3 region is CASSVHSYYEQYF. As DNA, the CDR3 is TGTGCCAGCAGTGTACATTCCTACTACGAGCAGTACTTC.

The chain has TRBV12-3 or TRBV12-4 and TRBJ1-1, with D unresolved. Trimming left V 7 bases short and J 9 bases short, with 15 bases between. The CDR3 length is 12 residues. CDR3 nucleotide sequence: TGTGCCAGCATCCGACAAGATACTAAAGCTTTCTTT. Amino acids: CASIRQDTKAFF.

There are many counts of this clonotype. The V gene is TRBV13, the J gene TRBJ1-6; 7 nucleotides line up with TRBD1. This CDR3 is 15 amino acids long. With 4 bases clipped from V and 7 bases from J, the junction kept 7 bases outside the gene matches. The germline V gene has CDR1 PRHDT and CDR2 FYEKMQ (reference sequence). CDR3 nucleotide sequence: TGTGCCAGCAGCTCGGGCGACAGGGAGAATTCACCCCTCCACTTT. Translating it yields CASSSGDRENSPLHF.

The gene calls are TRBV12-3 or TRBV12-4 and TRBJ2-7; D is unclear. This CDR3 has 14 amino acids. The ends were cut back, 2 bases at V and 3 bases at J, with 11 bases in the middle. The CDR3 loop is CASSLSAVFYEQYF. As DNA, the CDR3 is TGTGCCAGCAGTTTAAGCGCAGTTTTCTACGAGCAGTACTTC.

The chain is built from TRBV7-2 and TRBJ1-3, with a tentative D call TRBD1 (5 bases). The CDR3 totals 18 residues. Per the germline V gene, CDR1 is SGHTA and CDR2 is FQGNSA. The V gene lost 6 bases and the J gene lost 0 bases, with 21 bases spanning the gap. The DNA of the CDR3 is TGTGCCAGCAGTTGGGGGACCGGACTGAAGAGCTCTGGAAACACCATATATTTT. Protein: CASSWGTGLKSSGNTIYF.

Here the CDR3 DNA reads TGTGCCAGCAGCGTAGTACAGGGGGCGGGGGAGACCCAGTACTTC. Translated, it gives CASSVVQGAGETQYF. The gene calls are TRBV9 and TRBJ2-5, with 9 bases matching TRBD1. The CDR3 runs 15 residues. The germline gives CDR1 SGDLS, CDR2 YYNGEE. Trimming took 0 bases from V and 5 from J; bases not matched to a gene: 5.

This chain links TRBV11-2 with TRBJ1-2; tentative D call: TRBD1 (5 bases). V lost 5 bases to trimming and J lost 2 bases, with 18 bases between them. Germline CDR1 SGHAT, CDR2 FQNNGV. This CDR3 is built from 16 residues. CDR3 sequence reads: CASSRIGPAGNYGYTF. The DNA for the CDR3 is TGTGCCAGCAGCCGAATAGGCCCGGCAGGGAACTATGGCTACACCTTC.

The chain recombines TRBV7-2 with TRBJ2-2; D unclear. The V end lost 8 bases, the J end lost 0 bases, and 13 bases lay between the germline ends. Germline values: CDR1 SGHTA, CDR2 FQGNSA. The CDR3 is made up of 15 amino acids. The CDR3: CASASYSTNTGELFF. The CDR3 bases are TGTGCCAGCGCTTCGTACTCGACGAACACCGGGGAGCTGTTTTTT.

The chain carries TRBV19 and TRBJ1-5; 9 bases match TRBD1. J lost 7 bases, V lost 3 bases, and 10 bases had no gene match. The CDR3 spans 16 residues. Germline assignment: CDR1 LNHDA and CDR2 SQIVND (reference sequence). The CDR3: CASSISGTGNQQPQHF. DNA of the CDR3: TGTGCCAGTAGTATTTCCGGGACAGGGAACCAACAGCCCCAGCATTTT.

This clonotype was detected a few times. The chain is built from TRBV6-5 and TRBJ2-5; the D is unclear. The length of the CDR3 is 13 residues. Germline CDR1 is MNHEY and CDR2 is SVGAGI. V gave up 5 bases and J gave up 0 bases, with 7 bases separating them. This CDR3 reads CASSDLNQETQYF. The CDR3 coding sequence is TGTGCCAGCAGTGATCTGAACCAAGAGACCCAGTACTTC.

This chain uses TRBV3-1 with TRBJ1-5; D perhaps matches TRBD1 (5 bases). The V gene's germline CDR1 is LGHDT and CDR2 YNNKEL (reference sequence). With 6 bases removed from V and 10 bases from J, the gap between germline ends came to 13 bases. The CDR3 extends over 12 amino acids. CDR3 nucleotides: TGTGCCAGCAGTCTTCTGGGGGAACCCCAGCATTTT. Its translation: CASSLLGEPQHF. Full variable domain (remainder filled in from reference TRBV3-1 and TRBJ1-5): DTAVSQTPKYLVTQMGNDKSIKCEQNLGHDTMYWYKQDSKKFLKIMFSYNNKELIINETVPNRFSPKSPDKAHLNLHINSLELGDSAVYFCASSLLGEPQHFGDGTRLSIL.

This clonotype showed up many times. An end of the junction differs from the germline gene, which may be a read error. The chain uses TRBV5-1 and TRBJ2-5; D assignment may be TRBD1 or TRBD2 (6 bases each). CDR1 is SGHRS and CDR2 is YFSETQ in the germline V gene. The CDR3 has 13 amino acids. The CDR3 region is CASRSGAGETQYF. CDR3 nucleotide sequence: TGTGCCAGCAGGTCGGGGGCAGGGGAGACCCAGTACTTC.

This clonotype appeared a few times. The rearrangement joins TRBV9 to TRBJ2-5; D may match TRBD1 or TRBD2 (6 bases each). Trimming took 3 bases from V and 4 from J, leaving 10 bases between them. The germline V gene has CDR1 SGDLS and CDR2 YYNGEE. The CDR3 runs to 13 residues. Here the CDR3 reads CASSEGGLETQYF. The DNA for the CDR3 is TGTGCCAGCAGCGAGGGGGGTCTAGAGACCCAGTACTTC.